This record looks at one TCR beta chain sequence and its context. This clone has just one count. Its recognized antigen is unknown. Within one base of it there is no much larger clone, and no base qualities were kept. The data originate from a study of cytomegalovirus exposure and HLA in healthy donors (dated by TCRdb to 2017 to 2019). With regard to the full study: An earlier analysis of around 600 of the donors reported more than 250 Gb of sequence data and 117 million unique TCR beta sequences from 150 million to 200 million T cells. Approximately 300 gigabases of sequencing data and around 90 million unique TCR sequences made up an early release that covered 500 to 650 HLA-typed donors. Of the roughly 400 genotyped donors, over 70% fell in the genetic ancestry cluster associated with self-reported Caucasian donors. The aim of the study was to test whether cataloging public T cell receptors could identify signatures of past pathogen exposure. The T cell repertoires of 670 or so subjects were profiled by immunosequencing and related to cytomegalovirus serostatus. A separate validation cohort of roughly 110 different subjects was used in addition to the roughly 700-subject first cohort. To predict cytomegalovirus infection status, the study brought together high-throughput TCR immunosequencing, statistical association of individual TCRs with disease status, and machine learning. To study patterns of TCR occurrence, a later analysis re-analyzed previously published TCR beta repertoires from more than 550 donors and added high-resolution HLA genotyping. The later analysis used no new phenotypic data to find candidate immune exposures, relying instead on TCR beta sequences and their occurrence across donors. To decide whether each TCR beta V gene segment behaved as functional or pseudogenic, an earlier analysis of some 600 of the donors relied on high-throughput TCR beta sequencing. Donor age, sex, ethnicity and CMV serostatus were compiled alongside the repertoire data. A later genetic analysis took genome-wide SNP genotypes for about 65% of the 666 donors and used that subset as a discovery cohort. Every discovery cohort repertoire had been produced on one sequencing platform. Both class I and class II loci were covered by HLA typing, at four-digit resolution. The number of donors typed differed by locus, with about 629-630 for A, B, C, DRB1 and DQB1, 522 for DQA1, approximately 580 for DPA1, and approximately 470 for DPB1. Because of strong linkage in the cohort, a handful of DR-DQ haplotypes were treated as single units for association and clustering. Across roughly 420 genotyped donors of the cohort, an average of roughly 250,000 unique TCR beta nucleotide sequences per donor were sequenced, and about a sixth of those sequences were non-productive. Paper-wide results and their limitations: A further reported finding was that TCR beta sequences accurately predicted the HLA-A and HLA-B alleles for most subjects in the first cohort. In a later analysis, several top co-occurrence clusters were reported to appear linked to parvovirus B19, influenza, CMV and Epstein-Barr virus. Sequencing depth was assumed to be roughly uniform across donors in the presence/absence analyses, though that assumption may not hold. In this cohort, only TCR beta chains were sequenced, and detectable features were limited by the absence of alpha or paired-chain data. HLA typing was unavailable for some donors at each locus, so association tests used only the typed subset. A later genetic analysis associated a missense DCLRE1C variant with V-gene and J-gene trimming of TCR beta chains, and an independent cohort replicated the association. Immune exposure information for the cohort was limited to CMV serostatus. Cytomegalovirus status was reported to be diagnosed by the classifier with high specificity and sensitivity in both the original and validation cohorts. A few of the identified cytomegalovirus-associated TCR beta chains were confirmed in vitro to be specific for cytomegalovirus antigens. According to the authors, the approach could potentially be generalized to other disease states and immunological phenotypes. Some IMGT-functional V segments, including TRBV6-2 and TRBV6-3, could not be told apart with the 87-base-pair reads, so those segments were excluded. Broadly in line with IMGT annotations, most TCR beta V segments showed up in productive rearrangements about 87% or about 30% of the time in an earlier analysis of under 700 of the donors. In a later analysis, HLA-associated TCR beta chains showed more clonal expansion and lower generation probabilities than non-associated chains that were equally common. A total of about 180 TCR beta chains were listed by the study as associated with cytomegalovirus. At a false discovery rate of 0.05, a later analysis linked around 17,000 TCR beta sequences to specific HLA alleles. A group of highly shared sequence variants was considered likely to be a technical artifact of the sequencing pipeline. Across donors, most TCR sequences were observed very rarely, whereas some public TCRs were present in many individuals. When HLA alleles, especially DR and DQ, strongly co-occurred, TCR associations were difficult to assign to individual alleles. A later genetic analysis reported fewer N-insertions in productive TCRs among donors in an Asian-associated ancestry cluster than the approximately 670-donor mean. Because counts were too low, roughly 16 rarely observed V segments, including chromosome 9 orphons, were excluded from the earlier analysis of several hundred of the donors. Linkage disequilibrium might explain the correlated functional status among segregating V segments, but an unknown experimental factor could not be ruled out. According to a later analysis, most CMV-associated TCR beta chains appeared to be HLA-restricted, and the HLA associations seemed to be driven largely by CMV exposure. A later analysis found that TCR association rates varied across HLA loci, with DRB1 alleles showing the most associated TCRs and HLA-C alleles the fewest.

From its cysteine to its phenylalanine, the CDR3 spans 14 amino acids. CDR3 DNA is the only sequence kept; it has 42 bases, read in frame from the first base. The germline V gene sets CDR1 to MDHEN and CDR2 to SYDVKM. V sheds 5 bases and J sheds 2 bases, leaving 11 bases between their ends. The cohort comprised approximately 700 healthy bone marrow donors. At the time of sampling, every cohort member was nominally healthy, though immune exposures that went unrecorded were likely present. The donor tested CMV seropositive, placing the donor among the approximately 310 seropositive members of the cohort. A peripheral blood sample was collected from each donor, and TCR beta sequencing was performed on peripheral blood mononuclear cells. The Qiagen DNeasy Blood Extraction Kit was used to extract genomic DNA from the blood cell samples. Libraries were constructed by the immunoSEQ multiplex PCR assay. For the multiplex PCR, a mixture combining 60 forward primers for TCR Vbeta segments and 13 reverse primers for TCR Jbeta segments was used. Amplification of the CDR3 region of rearranged TCR beta genes was performed with a multiplex PCR assay on genomic DNA. On the Illumina HiSeq System, the amplified TCR beta libraries were sequenced as 87-base-pair reads. On the authors' methods: In a later analysis, 70 million to 95 million unique TCR beta chains were counted across the 500 to 700 repertoires, and approximately 9.9 million of these chains were shared by at least two donors. Raw reads were error-corrected and collapsed into unique sequences with a nearest-neighbor algorithm that merged closely related sequences to remove PCR and sequencing errors. Alignment of CDR3 sequences to IMGT reference sequences was used to assign V, D and J gene segments. For a sequence to be retained, at least a six-nucleotide match to both a V gene segment and a J gene segment was required. A rearrangement was called productive if the CDR3 had no stop codons and remained in frame with V and J, and every other rearrangement was called non-productive. Following IMGT convention, CDR3 was defined as the stretch from the second conserved V-encoded cysteine up to the conserved J-encoded phenylalanine. Sequences without an unambiguous match to a single V gene segment were excluded from the earlier analysis of about 600 of the donors. An earlier analysis of roughly 590 of the donors called V segments functional above 56.7% productive rearrangements and segregating when the between-donor standard deviation exceeded 5%. A statistical classification framework was developed to diagnose cytomegalovirus status using the catalog of TCR beta chain sequences. In a later analysis, TCR nucleotide sequences were compared against IMGT/GENE-DB human TR gene sequences so that V and J genes could be assigned. A later analysis assigned CDR3 sequences and most-parsimonious VDJ recombination scenarios with the TCRdist pipeline. In a later analysis, every TCR beta chain was defined by the combination of its CDR3 amino acid sequence and its V-gene family, and reads without a unique V-gene family were dropped. To address suspected cross-contamination and a sequencing artifact, a later analysis removed under 600 highly shared, low-generation-probability nucleotide sequences. In a later analysis, a clonal expansion index was calculated for each public chain from normalized within-repertoire ranks of inferred template counts. In a later analysis, generation probabilities were computed with a VDJ recombination model fitted to out-of-frame rearrangements, and the resulting probabilities were checked against IGoR. Hypergeometric tests were used in a later analysis to score TCR-TCR, TCR-HLA and TCR-CMV co-occurrence, with a repertoire-size bias correction applied to the TCR pairs. In a later analysis, false discovery rates were estimated by permuting HLA or CMV assignments 20 times. In a later analysis, co-occurring TCRs were grouped with DBSCAN, and TCRdist sequence similarity was added when clustering was performed within HLA-allele-positive subsets. Repertoires with fewer than 30,000 or more than 120,000 public chains, plus five repertoires with anomalous nucleotide sharing, were excluded from co-occurrence clustering. Sourced from immuneACCESS, this table was stored by TCRdb with only in-frame sequences that have V and J called. A share of the clones is absent; for the studies checked, an unresolved V gene accounts for under half, and the remainder has no known explanation. V, J and clone size are those of that table, while D and trimming were read from the DNA. Present in this sample are 99,000 or so clones, approximately 76% of which were seen just once. Jointly, the top ten make up about 5.7% of the sample.

The material sequenced was PBMCs. The receptor was derived from a woman between 18 and 30 years old in good health and CMV-seropositive. Rearrangement joined TRBV28 to TRBJ2-3; possibly the D gene is TRBD1, per 6 matching bases. Read as DNA, the sequence is TGTGCCAGCAGTCCGGACAGCCACACAGATACGCAGTATTTT. This yields the protein CASSPDSHTDTQYF.